Listed below are T cell receptor beta chains from one sample, sequenced in a study of T-cell reconstitution after alpha-beta-depleted transplantation in children. TCRdb passed the PCR reads through MiXCR, listing each CDR3 protein once. The sample lists roughly 610,000 distinct CDR3 sequences; about 10% were seen once. Sequenced here: PBMCs from the stem cell graft donor, sampled from the stem cell graft. These receptor sequences come from a human donor who donated a stem cell graft to a child with acute myeloid leukemia. The CDR3 runs from the conserved cysteine through the conserved F or W. A D gene is named only where the DNA matches it firmly. Rows give clone size only sometimes, using once, few, many, or a class for an expanded clone.

clone size: NA
V gene: TRBV11-2
J gene: TRBJ2-7
D gene: NA
CDR3 DNA: TGTGCCAGCAGCTTTATTCCCATATTTCAGGGATACGAGCAGTACTTC
CDR3 protein: CASSFIPIFQGYEQYF

clone size: many
V gene: TRBV20-1
J gene: TRBJ1-1
D gene: NA
CDR3 DNA: TGCAGTGCTAGAAATAGGGCGGGCACTGAAGCTTTCTTT
CDR3 protein: CSARNRAGTEAFF

clone size: few
V gene: TRBV30
J gene: TRBJ1-2
D gene: NA
CDR3 DNA: TGTGCCTGCCAGGGCGGCTATGGCTACACCTTC
CDR3 protein: CACQGGYGYTF

clone size: NA
V gene: TRBV20-1
J gene: TRBJ1-6
D gene: NA
CDR3 DNA: TGCAGTGCTAGTGGGACACCGGATTCACCCCTCCACTTT
CDR3 protein: CSASGTPDSPLHF

clone size: few
V gene: TRBV20-1
J gene: TRBJ1-1
D gene: NA
CDR3 DNA: TGCAGTGCTAGAGATCCGGCAGGGGTGGTCACTGAAGCTTTCTTT
CDR3 protein: CSARDPAGVVTEAFF

clone size: few
V gene: TRBV5-1
J gene: TRBJ2-3
D gene: NA
CDR3 DNA: TGCGCCAGCAGCTTGGCCCTAGGAAGGACGCAGTATTTT
CDR3 protein: CASSLALGRTQYF

clone size: many
V gene: TRBV4-3
J gene: TRBJ1-2
D gene: TRBD1
CDR3 DNA: TGCGCCAGCAGCCCAGAGACAGGGTTCAATGGCTACACCTTC
CDR3 protein: CASSPETGFNGYTF

clone size: NA
V gene: TRBV7-2
J gene: TRBJ2-1
D gene: NA
CDR3 DNA: TGTGCCAGCAGCTTTGCGGCGGGACGACACAATGAGCAGTTCTTC
CDR3 protein: CASSFAAGRHNEQFF

clone size: few
V gene: TRBV7-2
J gene: TRBJ2-7
D gene: TRBD1
CDR3 DNA: TGTGCCAGCAGCCCACAGGGGTTTAGCTCCTACGAGCAGTACTTC
CDR3 protein: CASSPQGFSSYEQYF

clone size: NA
V gene: TRBV4-3
J gene: TRBJ1-2
D gene: NA
CDR3 DNA: TGCGCCAGCAGCCAGGGGCGGATCTATGGCTACACCTTC
CDR3 protein: CASSQGRIYGYTF

clone size: few
V gene: TRBV5-5
J gene: TRBJ1-3
D gene: NA
CDR3 DNA: TGTGCCAGCAGCTCGGCGGACAGCTCTGGAAACACCATATATTTT
CDR3 protein: CASSSADSSGNTIYF

clone size: many
V gene: TRBV28
J gene: TRBJ1-6
D gene: NA
CDR3 DNA: TGTGCCAGCAGTACTCCCAGGGGTCTGAATAATTCACCCCTCCACTTT
CDR3 protein: CASSTPRGLNNSPLHF

clone size: NA
V gene: TRBV7-2
J gene: TRBJ2-5
D gene: TRBD2
CDR3 DNA: TGTGCCAGCAGCTGGGGGGGACTAGCGAGCCAAGAGACCCAGTACTTC
CDR3 protein: CASSWGGLASQETQYF

clone size: few
V gene: TRBV20-1
J gene: TRBJ2-3
D gene: NA
CDR3 DNA: TGCAGTGCTCAGAGCGGGTTCACAGATACGCAGTATTTT
CDR3 protein: CSAQSGFTDTQYF

clone size: NA
V gene: TRBV20-1
J gene: TRBJ2-7
D gene: TRBD2
CDR3 DNA: TGCAGTGCTAGCCTGCTAGCGGGAGGGGGTGAGCAGTACTTC
CDR3 protein: CSASLLAGGGEQYF

clone size: NA
V gene: TRBV9
J gene: TRBJ2-2
D gene: NA
CDR3 DNA: TGTGCCAGCAGCGTAGCGTGGGGCCTCACCGACACCGGGGAGCTGTTTTTT
CDR3 protein: CASSVAWGLTDTGELFF

clone size: few
V gene: TRBV7-8
J gene: TRBJ2-2
D gene: TRBD2
CDR3 DNA: TGTGCCAGCAGCTTAGGGACTAGCGGGAGTTCGTACACCGGGGAGCTGTTTTTT
CDR3 protein: CASSLGTSGSSYTGELFF

clone size: few
V gene: TRBV7-9
J gene: TRBJ2-7
D gene: TRBD2
CDR3 DNA: TGTGCCAGCAGCTTACGACTAGCGGGAGGGTCGAACCACGAGCAGTACTTC
CDR3 protein: CASSLRLAGGSNHEQYF

clone size: NA
V gene: TRBV4-2
J gene: TRBJ2-1
D gene: TRBD1
CDR3 DNA: TGTGCCAGCAGCCAAGATCGGGACAGCCGGCCAAACTTC
CDR3 protein: CASSQDRDSRPNF

clone size: many
V gene: TRBV4-3
J gene: TRBJ2-7
D gene: TRBD2
CDR3 DNA: TGCGCCAGCAGCCAACGGACTAGCGGGACCTCCTACGAGCAGTACTTC
CDR3 protein: CASSQRTSGTSYEQYF

clone size: NA
V gene: TRBV24-1
J gene: TRBJ2-1
D gene: TRBD1
CDR3 DNA: TGTGCCACCGTGGGACAGGGGGCATCGGATGAGCAGTTCTTC
CDR3 protein: CATVGQGASDEQFF

clone size: few
V gene: TRBV12-5
J gene: TRBJ1-1
D gene: TRBD1
CDR3 DNA: TGTGCTAGTGGTTTTTCAGAGGGGGCGGAAGCTTTCTTT
CDR3 protein: CASGFSEGAEAFF

clone size: many
V gene: TRBV20-1
J gene: TRBJ2-7
D gene: TRBD2
CDR3 DNA: TGCAGTGCGCGACTAGCGGGAGCGTACGAGCAGTACTTC
CDR3 protein: CSARLAGAYEQYF

clone size: few
V gene: TRBV20-1
J gene: TRBJ2-7
D gene: NA
CDR3 DNA: TGCAGTGCCTTAATGGCTAGCCGCGAGCAGTACTTC
CDR3 protein: CSALMASREQYF